The entry below gives a single TCR beta chain sequence along with its context. Antigen: not known. V lost 5 bases and J lost 6; bases outside the gene matches: 12. The germline V gene encodes CDR1 LNHNV and CDR2 YYDKDF (reference sequence). The CDR3 extends over 16 amino acids. The PCR made use of 60 Vbeta and 13 Jbeta primers. The data were produced by immunoSEQ multiplex PCR, yet TCRdb's version contains in-frame clones alone and is incomplete. The table lists just over 150,000 clones, approximately 70% of them singletons. The data belong to a study of cytomegalovirus exposure and HLA in healthy donors. The study, taken as a whole, reports: Per published reports, the classifier diagnosed cytomegalovirus status with high specificity and sensitivity. Follow-up analysis later connected one missense variant in DCLRE1C with trimming of TCR beta V- and J-genes.

The specimen was PBMCs. V usage is TRBV15 and J usage is TRBJ2-4; 8 bases agree with TRBD1. The receptor was isolated from a man in his forties in good health and CMV-seropositive. The CDR3 spells CATSDLTGQGRNIQYF. The CDR3 DNA follows: TGTGCCACCAGCGATCTCACAGGACAGGGAAGAAACATTCAGTACTTC.